The rows below give T cell receptor beta chains drawn from one sample of a study of control samples from healthy donors and cancer patients. Generated by immunoSEQ multiplex PCR, the TCRdb table keeps only in-frame clones and is missing some. Here the sample spans 100,000 to 150,000 clones, roughly 87% being singletons. The specimen sequenced was blood. The receptors shown here come from a man aged 18 to 35 in good health. Both conserved end residues are trimmed from each CDR3. Each record gives: V gene, CDR3 protein.

TRBV11-2,ASSLPLPLAGVDHEQY
TRBV9,ASSVGGNRLAVEPEQY
TRBV6-5,ASSTGDFTYEQY
TRBV9,ASSVGTGSSYEQY
TRBV14,ASSRPTPLQGLGTGELF
TRBV3-1/TRBV3-2,ASSRWGSNQPQH
TRBV27,ASSLSYGGGGRRDTQY
TRBV27,ASSLIPGTVNEKLF
TRBV2,ASSEVSGNTGELF
TRBV7-2,ASSLVGSYNSPLH
TRBV7-2,ASSLEFSGSKGAKNIQY
TRBV24-1,ATSDETGAYNEQF
TRBV5-1,ASSYLGGGYNEQF
TRBV27,ASGQPGQGLGEQY
TRBV5-1,ASSLGTGVGYGYT
TRBV10-2,ASMKETQY
TRBV3-1/TRBV3-2,ASSQDLGGNGANVLT
TRBV27,ASSFILSRLGGSGNEQF
TRBV6-5,ASSYRDSNSNQPQH
TRBV6-5,ASSKTGFKETQY
TRBV9,ASSPGTEYYGYT
TRBV10-3,AISESQETQY
TRBV19,ASSIGGGKYNEQF
TRBV29-1,SVDFGDRRGYT
TRBV3-1/TRBV3-2,ASSQADEAF
TRBV3-1/TRBV3-2,ASSQGRQAPLTYEQY
TRBV20-1,SASGESKNIQY
TRBV28,ASSDTILAGTDTQY
TRBV6-6,ASSYSRPGPHYEQY
TRBV2,ATGRGQGYGGEQY
TRBV6-2/TRBV6-3,ASSYGTGGYEQY
TRBV19,ASRGQHNQPQH
TRBV6-1,ASRRGQGGNTEAF
TRBV9,ASSVVPIPGQGAGYEQY
TRBV5-1,ASIRDRESYEQY
TRBV18,ASSPPAGGNSPLH
TRBV28,ASSPGLAGRGQY
TRBV10-3,AMQKGATNTGELF
TRBV7-9,ASSATSGRTGEQY
TRBV9,ASSPDRGLYGYT
TRBV5-1,ASTENLDGYT
TRBV7-9,ASSSEIRLAGEEQY
TRBV18,ASSPFETGFGETQY
TRBV11-3,ASSLDKRGTQY
TRBV6-6,ASQRQALNEKLF
TRBV30,AWSRGGTGANVLT